This T cell receptor (beta chain) was sequenced during a study of T cells in localized non-small cell lung cancer (TCRdb year 2020). Concerning the study at large: Comparing tumors with uninvolved tumor-adjacent lungs, the study looked at the T cell repertoires of approximately 240 patients with early-stage NSCLC. The cohort was made up of a few hundred treatment-naive NSCLC patients whose localized lung tumors had been resected. The mean age of the NSCLC patients was 60 to 85 years, with fewer than 150 men and approximately 100 women.

At diagnosis, tumor, uninvolved tumor-adjacent lung and peripheral blood were collected and then preserved as a mix of FFPE and fresh-frozen material. Blood samples were analyzed as peripheral blood mononuclear cells for TCR repertoire profiling. The immunoSEQ Assay was used to sequence TCR beta CDR3 regions from DNA. In the authors' own workflow: To compute T cell density, TCR beta template counts were normalized to usable DNA, which was estimated by amplifying housekeeping genes. Richness was estimated using the preseqR package, with extrapolation to 400,000 templates for PBMC samples and to 120,000 templates for tissue samples. Clonality was taken to be one minus Pielou's evenness. Tissue-enriched TCRs were identified by differential abundance testing using productive amino-acid clonotypes, minimum total count 5 and alpha 0.1. The Jaccard Index and the Morisita Overlap Index were used to measure how much the repertoires overlapped between compartments. TCR beta CDR3s were clustered by GLIPH together with public tetramer-defined viral CDR3s, and at least three viral sequences plus V-gene enrichment were required for viral motifs. TCRdb's version of the immuneACCESS table is confined to in-frame rearrangements and falls short of the full clone set. An unresolved V gene accounts for under half of the shortfall where checked; the remainder is of unknown origin. The V and J calls and clone size were taken over from that table, and D and trimming were inferred from the DNA. The sample includes around 14,000 clones, with 80% to 85% observed a single time. Around 4% of the sample is held by the ten biggest clonotypes.

V lost 1 base and J lost 1 base; the stretch between them is 14 bases long. The CDR3 contains 16 residues, cysteine and phenylalanine counted. Left in the record is the CDR3 DNA by itself, 48 bases read in frame from the first base. CDR1 and CDR2 (GTSNPN, SVGIG) derive from the germline V gene (reference sequence). Findings and caveats that apply to the study as a whole: Because the study design was exploratory, TCR variables were selected using unadjusted p-values without false-discovery rate correction. Uninvolved tumor-adjacent lung showed the highest T cell clonality, higher than tumor, which suggests more focused antigenic responses in the adjacent lung. Higher T cell density in blood was associated with longer overall survival, whereas higher clonality in adjacent lung was associated with shorter survival. A median of approximately 57 of the top 100 tumor clones were detected in paired uninvolved adjacent lung, and around 30 of these tumor clones were also found among the top 100 clones of the paired uninvolved adjacent lung. Because multi-region sequencing of the tumors was not done, intratumor heterogeneity could not be ruled out.

With respect to this clone: Its antigen is not yet known. Base qualities are missing; no much larger clone stands one base away.

The V gene is TRBV30 and the J gene is TRBJ2-4; perhaps TRBD2 is the D gene, with 5 bases matching. The specimen comprised peripheral blood, sampled before any cancer treatment. This TCR derives from a female donor older than 55 with stage I squamous cell lung carcinoma. The CDR3: CAWSEAAWTAKNIQYF. Here is the DNA: TGTGCCTGGAGTGAAGCGGCGTGGACGGCCAAAAACATTCAGTACTTC.